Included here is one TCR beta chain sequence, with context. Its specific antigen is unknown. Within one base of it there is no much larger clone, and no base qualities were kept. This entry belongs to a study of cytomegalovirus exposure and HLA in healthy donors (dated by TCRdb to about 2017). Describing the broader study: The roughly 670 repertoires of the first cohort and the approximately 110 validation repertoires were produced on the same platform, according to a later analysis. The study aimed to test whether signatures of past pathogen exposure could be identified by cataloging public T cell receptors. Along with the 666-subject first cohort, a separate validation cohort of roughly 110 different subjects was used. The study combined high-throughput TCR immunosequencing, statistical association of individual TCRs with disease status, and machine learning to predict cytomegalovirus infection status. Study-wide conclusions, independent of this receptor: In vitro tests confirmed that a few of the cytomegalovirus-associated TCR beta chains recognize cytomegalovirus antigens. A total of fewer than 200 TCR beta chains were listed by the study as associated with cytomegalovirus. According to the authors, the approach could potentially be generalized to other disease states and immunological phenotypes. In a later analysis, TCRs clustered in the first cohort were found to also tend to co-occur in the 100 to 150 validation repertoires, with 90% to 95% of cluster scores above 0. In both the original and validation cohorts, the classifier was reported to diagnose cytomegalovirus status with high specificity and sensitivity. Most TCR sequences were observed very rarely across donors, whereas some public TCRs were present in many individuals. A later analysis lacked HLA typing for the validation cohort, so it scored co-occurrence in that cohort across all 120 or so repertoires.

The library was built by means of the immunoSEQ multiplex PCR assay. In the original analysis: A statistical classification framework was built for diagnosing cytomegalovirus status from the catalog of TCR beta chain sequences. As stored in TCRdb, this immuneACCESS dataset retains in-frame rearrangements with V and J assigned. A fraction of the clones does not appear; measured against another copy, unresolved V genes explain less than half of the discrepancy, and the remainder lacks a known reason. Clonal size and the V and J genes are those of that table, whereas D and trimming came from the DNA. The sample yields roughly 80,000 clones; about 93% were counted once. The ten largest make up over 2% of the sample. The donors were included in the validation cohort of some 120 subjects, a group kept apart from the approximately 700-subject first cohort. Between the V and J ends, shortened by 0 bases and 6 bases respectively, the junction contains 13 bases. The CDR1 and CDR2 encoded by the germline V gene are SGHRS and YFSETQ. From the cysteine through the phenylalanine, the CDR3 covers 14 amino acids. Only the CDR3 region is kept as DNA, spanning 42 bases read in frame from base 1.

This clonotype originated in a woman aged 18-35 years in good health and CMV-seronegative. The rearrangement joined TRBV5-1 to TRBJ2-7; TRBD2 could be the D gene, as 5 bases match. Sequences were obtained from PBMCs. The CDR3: CASSLEGVVSEQYF. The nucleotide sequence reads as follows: TGCGCCAGCAGCTTGGAGGGAGTGGTGAGCGAGCAGTACTTC.